This T cell receptor (beta chain) was identified during a study of blood T cell repertoires in COVID-19. Study-wide context: Some COVID-19 samples were acute and others convalescent; all came from the United States, Italy and Spain. Nucleic acid was either cDNA or gDNA, and it came from T cells, B-cell-depleted T cells, or PBMCs.

Patients of the Seattle cohort, enrolled during active infection, were followed longitudinally. Authors' data handling: Researchers report that nucleated cell counts were estimated from reference gene primer amplification. The assay was immunoSEQ multiplex PCR, and TCRdb's table has in-frame clones only and misses some. V and J calls plus clone size are reproduced from that table; the DNA served to infer D and trimming. The sample lists 250,000 to 400,000 clones; around 88% were seen once. The CDR3 is 16 residues long. Germline loops: CDR1 WNHNN, CDR2 SYGVQD (reference sequence). With 7 bases removed from V and 0 bases from J, the gap between germline ends came to 16 bases.

The clonotype originates from a woman aged 25-40 years with COVID-19, enrolled during active disease. The chain couples TRBV10-1 to TRBJ2-1; TRBD1 is a possible D gene (5 bases). The sample consisted of peripheral blood. The DNA of the CDR3 is TGCGCCAGCAAGAAGTGGGGCAGGGCCTCCTACAATGAGCAGTTCTTC. It specifies CASKKWGRASYNEQFF.